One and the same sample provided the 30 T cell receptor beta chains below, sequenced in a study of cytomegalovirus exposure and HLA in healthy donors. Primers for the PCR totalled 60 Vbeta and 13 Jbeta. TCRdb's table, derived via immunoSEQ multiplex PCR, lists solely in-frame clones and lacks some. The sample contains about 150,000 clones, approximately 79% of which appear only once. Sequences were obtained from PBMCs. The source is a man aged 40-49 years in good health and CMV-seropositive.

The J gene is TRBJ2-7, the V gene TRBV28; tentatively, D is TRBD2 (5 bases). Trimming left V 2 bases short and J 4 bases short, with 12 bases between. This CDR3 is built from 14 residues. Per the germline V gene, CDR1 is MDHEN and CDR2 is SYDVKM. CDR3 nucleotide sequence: TGTGCCAGCAGTTTAGTTGGAGGATCTTACGAGCAGTACTTC. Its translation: CASSLVGGSYEQYF. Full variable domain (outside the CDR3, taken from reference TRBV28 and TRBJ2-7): DVKVTQSSRYLVKRTGEKVFLECVQDMDHENMFWYRQDPGLGLRLIYFSYDVKMKEKGDIPEGYSVSREKKERFSLILESASTNQTSMYLCASSLVGGSYEQYFGPGTRLTVT.

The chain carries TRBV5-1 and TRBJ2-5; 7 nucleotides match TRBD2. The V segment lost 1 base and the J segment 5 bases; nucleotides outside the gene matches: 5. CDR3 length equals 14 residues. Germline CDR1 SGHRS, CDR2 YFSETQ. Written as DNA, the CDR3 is TGCGCCAGCAGCTTGACGGGAGGTGAGGAGACCCAGTACTTC. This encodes CASSLTGGEETQYF.

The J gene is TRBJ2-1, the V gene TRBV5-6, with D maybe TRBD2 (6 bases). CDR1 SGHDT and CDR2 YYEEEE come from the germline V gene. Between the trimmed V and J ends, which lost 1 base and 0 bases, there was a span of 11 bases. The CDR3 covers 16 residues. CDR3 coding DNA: TGTGCCAGCAGCTTGTATAGCGGCAGCTCCTACAATGAGCAGTTCTTC. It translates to CASSLYSGSSYNEQFF.

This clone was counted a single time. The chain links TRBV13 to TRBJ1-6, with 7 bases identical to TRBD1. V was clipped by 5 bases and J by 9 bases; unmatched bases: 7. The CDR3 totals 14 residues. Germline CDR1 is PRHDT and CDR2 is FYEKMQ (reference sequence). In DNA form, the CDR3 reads TGTGCCAGCAGCGCACAGGGGTCGGGTTCACCCCTCCACTTT. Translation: CASSAQGSGSPLHF.

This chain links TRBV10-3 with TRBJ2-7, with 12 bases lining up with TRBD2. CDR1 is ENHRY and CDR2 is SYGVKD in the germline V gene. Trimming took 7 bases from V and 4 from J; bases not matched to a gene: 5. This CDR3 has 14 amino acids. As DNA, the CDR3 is TGTGCCATCAAGGGGACTAGCGGGCTGTACGAGCAGTACTTC. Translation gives CAIKGTSGLYEQYF.

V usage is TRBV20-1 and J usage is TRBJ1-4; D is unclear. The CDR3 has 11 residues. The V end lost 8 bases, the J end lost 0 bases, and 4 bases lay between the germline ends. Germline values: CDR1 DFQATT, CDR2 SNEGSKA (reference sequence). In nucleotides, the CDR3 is TGCAGTCCATCAACTAATGAAAAACTGTTTTTT. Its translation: CSPSTNEKLFF.

This CDR3 reads CASSARDSILTYEQYF. The CDR3 DNA is TGTGCCAGTAGTGCAAGGGACAGCATTTTAACCTACGAGCAGTACTTC. V usage is TRBV19 and J usage is TRBJ2-7, with TRBD1 matching 7 bases. Trimming cost V 5 bases and J 2 bases; bases outside gene matches: 12. The CDR3 is made up of 16 amino acids. Germline V CDR1 and CDR2: LNHDA, SQIVND (reference sequence).

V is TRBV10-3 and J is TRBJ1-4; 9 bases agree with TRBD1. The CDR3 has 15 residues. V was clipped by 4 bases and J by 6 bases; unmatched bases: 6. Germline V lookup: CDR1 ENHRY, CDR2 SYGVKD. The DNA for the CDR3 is TGTGCCATCAGTGCGGAGGGACAGGGCGATGAAAAACTGTTTTTT. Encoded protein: CAISAEGQGDEKLFF.

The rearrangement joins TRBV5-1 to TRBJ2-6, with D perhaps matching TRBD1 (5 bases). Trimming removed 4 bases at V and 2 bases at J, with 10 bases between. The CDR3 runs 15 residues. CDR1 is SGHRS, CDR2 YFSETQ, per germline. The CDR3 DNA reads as TGCGCCAGCAGCCTCGACAGACCTGGGGCCAACGTCCTGACTTTC. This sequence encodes CASSLDRPGANVLTF.

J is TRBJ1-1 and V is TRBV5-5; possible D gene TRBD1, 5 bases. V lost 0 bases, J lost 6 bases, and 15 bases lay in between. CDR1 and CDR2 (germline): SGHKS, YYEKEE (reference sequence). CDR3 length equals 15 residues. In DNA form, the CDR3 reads TGTGCCAGCAGCTTGGGTGGGGACTTTCGTCCTGAAGCTTTCTTT. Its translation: CASSLGGDFRPEAFF.

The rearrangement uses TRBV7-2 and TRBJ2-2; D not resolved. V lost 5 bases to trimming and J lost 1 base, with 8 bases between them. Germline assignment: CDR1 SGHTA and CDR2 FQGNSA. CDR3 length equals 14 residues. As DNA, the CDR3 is TGTGCCAGCAGCCGAGATGTGAACACCGGGGAGCTGTTTTTT. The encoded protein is CASSRDVNTGELFF.

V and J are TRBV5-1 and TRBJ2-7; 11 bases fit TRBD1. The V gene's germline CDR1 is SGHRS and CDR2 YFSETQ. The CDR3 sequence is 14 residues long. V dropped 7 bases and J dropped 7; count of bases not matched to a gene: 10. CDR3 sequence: CASGSGTGGREQYF. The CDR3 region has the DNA TGCGCCAGCGGTTCCGGGACAGGGGGTAGGGAGCAGTACTTC.

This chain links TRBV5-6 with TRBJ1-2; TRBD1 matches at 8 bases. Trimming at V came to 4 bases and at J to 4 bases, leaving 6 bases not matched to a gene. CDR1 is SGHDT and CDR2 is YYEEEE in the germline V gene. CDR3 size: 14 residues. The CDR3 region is CASSPTGGGYGYTF. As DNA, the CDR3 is TGTGCCAGCAGCCCTACAGGGGGTGGCTATGGCTACACCTTC.

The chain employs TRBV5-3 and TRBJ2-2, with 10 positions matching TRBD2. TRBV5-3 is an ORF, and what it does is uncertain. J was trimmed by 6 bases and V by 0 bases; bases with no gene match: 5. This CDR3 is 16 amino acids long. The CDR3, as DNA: TGTGCCAGAAGCTTGGCTAGCGGGAGTGATCCCGGGGAGCTGTTTTTT. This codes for CARSLASGSDPGELFF.

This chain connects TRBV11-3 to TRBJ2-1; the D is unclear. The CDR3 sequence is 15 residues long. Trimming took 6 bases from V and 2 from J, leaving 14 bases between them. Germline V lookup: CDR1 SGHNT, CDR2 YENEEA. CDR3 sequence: CASSPLESPYNEQFF. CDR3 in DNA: TGTGCCAGCAGTCCCCTCGAGAGCCCCTACAATGAGCAGTTCTTC.

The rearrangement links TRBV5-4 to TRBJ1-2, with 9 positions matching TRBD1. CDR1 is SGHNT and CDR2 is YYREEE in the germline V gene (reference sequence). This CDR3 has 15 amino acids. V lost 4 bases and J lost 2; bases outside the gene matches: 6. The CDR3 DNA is TGTGCCAGCAGCCCTCGGGACAGGGCCAACTATGGCTACACCTTC. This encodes CASSPRDRANYGYTF.

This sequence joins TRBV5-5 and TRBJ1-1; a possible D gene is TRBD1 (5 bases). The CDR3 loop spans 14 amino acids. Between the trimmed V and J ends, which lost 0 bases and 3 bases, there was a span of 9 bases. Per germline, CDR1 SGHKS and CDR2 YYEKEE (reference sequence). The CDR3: CASSLVGDHTEAFF. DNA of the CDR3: TGTGCCAGCAGCTTGGTAGGGGATCACACTGAAGCTTTCTTT.

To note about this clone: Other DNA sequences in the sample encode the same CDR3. CDR3: CASSKDVRFRGLEPQHF. The CDR3 nucleotides are TGTGCCAGCAGCAAAGACGTCAGGTTCCGGGGGTTGGAACCCCAGCATTTT. The J gene is TRBJ1-5, the V gene TRBV21-1. TRBV21-1 is described as a pseudogene. The CDR3 sequence is 17 residues long.

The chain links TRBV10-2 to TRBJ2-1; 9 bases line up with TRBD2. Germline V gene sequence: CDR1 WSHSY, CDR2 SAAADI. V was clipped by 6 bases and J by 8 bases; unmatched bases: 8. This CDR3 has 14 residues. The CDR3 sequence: CASSPWAGGDEQFF. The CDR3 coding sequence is TGCGCCAGCAGCCCTTGGGCGGGAGGGGATGAGCAGTTCTTC.

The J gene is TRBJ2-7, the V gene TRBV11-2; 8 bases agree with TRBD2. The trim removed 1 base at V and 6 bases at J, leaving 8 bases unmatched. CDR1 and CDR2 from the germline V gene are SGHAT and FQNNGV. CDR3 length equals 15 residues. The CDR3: CASSLVTAGDPEQYF. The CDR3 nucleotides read TGTGCCAGCAGCTTAGTTACAGCGGGAGATCCCGAGCAGTACTTC.

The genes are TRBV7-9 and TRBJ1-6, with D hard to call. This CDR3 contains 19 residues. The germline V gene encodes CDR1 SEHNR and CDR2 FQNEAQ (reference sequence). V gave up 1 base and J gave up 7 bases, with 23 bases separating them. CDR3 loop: CASSLDTKTLFPRNSPLHF. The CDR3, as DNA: TGTGCCAGCAGCTTAGACACCAAAACATTATTCCCGCGGAATTCACCCCTCCACTTT.

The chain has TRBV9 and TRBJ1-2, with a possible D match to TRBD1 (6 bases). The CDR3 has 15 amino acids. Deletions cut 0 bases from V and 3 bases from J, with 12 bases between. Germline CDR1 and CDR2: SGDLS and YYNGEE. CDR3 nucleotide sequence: TGTGCCAGCAGCGTAGGAGGGAGGGGGGACTATGGCTACACCTTC. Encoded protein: CASSVGGRGDYGYTF.

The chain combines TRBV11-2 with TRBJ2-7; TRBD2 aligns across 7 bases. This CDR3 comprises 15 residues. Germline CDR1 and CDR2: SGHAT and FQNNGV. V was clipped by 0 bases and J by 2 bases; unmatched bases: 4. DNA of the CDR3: TGTGCCAGCAGCTTAGATTTAGCGGGCGCCTACGAGCAGTACTTC. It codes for CASSLDLAGAYEQYF.

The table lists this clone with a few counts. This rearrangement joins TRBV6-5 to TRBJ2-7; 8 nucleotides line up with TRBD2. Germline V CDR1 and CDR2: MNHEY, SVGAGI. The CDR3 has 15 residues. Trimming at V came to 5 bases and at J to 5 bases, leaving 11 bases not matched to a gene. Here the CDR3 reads CASSPAGGRMDEQYF. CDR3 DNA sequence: TGTGCCAGCAGTCCCGCGGGCGGGAGGATGGACGAGCAGTACTTC.

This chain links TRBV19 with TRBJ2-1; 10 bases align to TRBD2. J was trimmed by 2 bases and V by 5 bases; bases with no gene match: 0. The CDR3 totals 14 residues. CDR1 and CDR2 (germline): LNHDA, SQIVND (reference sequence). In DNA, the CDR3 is TGTGCCAGTAGTGGGACTAGCGCCTACAATGAGCAGTTCTTC. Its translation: CASSGTSAYNEQFF.

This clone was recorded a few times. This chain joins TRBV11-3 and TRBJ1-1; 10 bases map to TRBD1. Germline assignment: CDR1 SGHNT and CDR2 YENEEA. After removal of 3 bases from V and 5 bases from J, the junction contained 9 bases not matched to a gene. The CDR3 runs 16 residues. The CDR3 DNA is TGTGCCAGCAGCTTTTCAACGGGGACAGGGGAAACTGAAGCTTTCTTT. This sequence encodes CASSFSTGTGETEAFF.

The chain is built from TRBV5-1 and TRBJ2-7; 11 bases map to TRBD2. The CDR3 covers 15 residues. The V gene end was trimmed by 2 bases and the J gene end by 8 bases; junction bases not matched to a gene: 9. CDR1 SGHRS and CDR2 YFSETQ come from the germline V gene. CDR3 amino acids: CASSLTTSGVGKQYF. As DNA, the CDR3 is TGCGCCAGCAGCTTAACGACTAGCGGGGTTGGTAAGCAGTACTTC.

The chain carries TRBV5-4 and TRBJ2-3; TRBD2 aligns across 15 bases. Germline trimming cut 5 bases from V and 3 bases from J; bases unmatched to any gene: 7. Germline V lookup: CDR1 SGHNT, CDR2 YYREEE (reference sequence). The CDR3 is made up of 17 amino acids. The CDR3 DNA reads TGTGCCAGCAGTTCCGGGACTAGCGGGAGGAGTACAGATACGCAGTATTTT. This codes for CASSSGTSGRSTDTQYF.

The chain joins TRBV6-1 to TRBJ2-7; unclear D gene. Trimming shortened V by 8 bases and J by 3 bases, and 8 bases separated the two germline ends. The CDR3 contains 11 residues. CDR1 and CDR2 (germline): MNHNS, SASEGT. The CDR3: CASEANYEQYF. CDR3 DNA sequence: TGTGCCAGCGAGGCTAACTACGAGCAGTACTTC.

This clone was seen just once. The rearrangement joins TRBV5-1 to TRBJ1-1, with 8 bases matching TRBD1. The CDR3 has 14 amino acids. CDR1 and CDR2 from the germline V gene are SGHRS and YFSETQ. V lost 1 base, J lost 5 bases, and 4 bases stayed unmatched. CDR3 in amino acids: CASSLSRGPTEAFF. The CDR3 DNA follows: TGCGCCAGCAGCTTGTCCAGGGGGCCTACTGAAGCTTTCTTT.